This TCR beta chain was retrieved from a study of blood T cell repertoires in COVID-19. About the study: There were acute and convalescent COVID-19 samples, and they came from the United States, Italy and Spain. Sources were T cells, B-cell-depleted T cells, or PBMCs; the material itself was cDNA or gDNA.

Between the trimmed V and J ends, which lost 1 base and 2 bases, there was a span of 9 bases. This CDR3 is built from 14 residues. Germline CDR1 and CDR2: SEHNR and FQNEAQ (reference sequence). Per the original data handling: The authors estimated nucleated cell counts from reference gene primer amplification. TCRdb's copy holds only in-frame clones and misses some; the assay was immunoSEQ multiplex PCR. That table furnishes V, J and clone size, whereas the DNA furnished D and trimming. Here the sample spans about 150,000 clones, over 75% being singletons. The clonotype was recovered from a man between 60 and 70 years old with active or convalescent COVID-19. Specimen: peripheral blood. The chain couples TRBV7-9 to TRBJ2-7, with no clear D. CDR3 in amino acids: CASSLGSGTYEQYF. The CDR3 nucleotides are TGTGCCAGCAGCTTAGGGTCAGGAACCTACGAGCAGTACTTC. Filled out from reference TRBV7-9 and TRBJ2-7, the complete variable domain reads DTGVSQNPRHKITKRGQNVTFRCDPISEHNRLYWYRQTLGQGPEFLTYFQNEAQLEKSRLLSDRFSAERPKGSFSTLEIQRTEQGDSAMYLCASSLGSGTYEQYFGPGTRLTVT.